The clone carrying this T cell receptor (beta chain) was counted once. Its antigen is still unknown. With V trimmed by 8 bases and J by 5 bases, 15 bases remained unmatched. The CDR3 contains 15 residues. The data were taken from a study of tumor-infiltrating lymphocytes in primary liver carcinoma. Study information: The number of productive TCRbeta reads per sample ranged from roughly 3.65 to 7.5 million and was similar across tissue types.

Co-extracting RNA and DNA was done with about 20-34 mg of unsorted bulk tissue as input. Every tumor was sampled at five separate regions. Every tumor specimen contained over 85% viable tumor cells. Synthesis of TCR beta cDNA was carried out from 500 ng total RNA with a constant-region primer. Construction of TCR beta libraries relied on three successive nested multiplex PCR rounds employing slightly modified ARM-PCR. Amplification in the first two PCR rounds was performed using TRBV1-TRBV30 forward primers and a C-beta reverse primer for around 9 cycles each. Using its own MiXCR run on the multiplex PCR reads, TCRdb lists one record per CDR3 protein. The sample contains roughly 30,000 distinct CDR3 sequences, around 71% of which appear only once. The study's findings and limits: Tumor region pairs showed greater overlap than either tumor-adjacent or tumor-blood pairs did.

This receptor was obtained from a woman aged 25 to 39 with primary liver carcinoma and hepatitis B virus infection. The chain is built from TRBV12-3 or TRBV12-4 and TRBJ2-7; 7 nucleotides agree with TRBD2. The sequencing sample was made of liver tumor tissue from sampling region 3. Noted subset: tumor region T3, left-lateral pole. The CDR3 nucleotides read TGTGCCAGCGGCCATGAAACGGGAGGTCGGAACGAGCAGTACTTC. This gives the protein CASGHETGGRNEQYF.